These 22 T cell receptor beta chains were sequenced from one sample in a study of blood T cells in healthy people across ages. Together with a sample-barcoded 5' primer, a J-beta primer mix was included in a second PCR lasting about 6 to 11 cycles. TCRdb passed the 5' RACE reads through MiXCR, listing each CDR3 protein once. The sample records under 2 million distinct CDR3 sequences, almost 35% being singletons. The sequencing input was blood. These receptors were obtained from a woman aged 25 to 39 in good health.

The V call is TRBV15, the J call TRBJ2-1, with 9 bases that match TRBD2. This CDR3 region has 15 residues. Germline V gene lookup returns CDR1 LNHNV and CDR2 YYDKDF (reference sequence). Trimming at V came to 5 bases and at J to 9 bases, leaving 11 bases not matched to a gene. For the CDR3, the DNA is TGTGCCACCAGCGGCGGGCGGGTAGCGGGGGTTGAGCAGTTCTTC. Its translation: CATSGGRVAGVEQFF.

The V call is TRBV12-3 or TRBV12-4, the J call TRBJ1-2, with D possibly matching TRBD1 (6 bases). The germline V and J ends were trimmed by 2 bases and 4 bases, with 17 bases remaining between them. The CDR3 consists of 16 residues. The CDR3 nucleotides are TGTGCCAGCAGTTTAACAAGGACAGCAAGGGGCTATGGCTACACCTTC. Its protein is CASSLTRTARGYGYTF.

V gene TRBV13 combines with J gene TRBJ1-5, with D uncertain. Germline V lookup: CDR1 PRHDT, CDR2 FYEKMQ (reference sequence). The V and J ends lost 8 bases and 1 base respectively, with 12 bases between them. The CDR3 totals 14 residues. CDR3 sequence: CASALAGSNQPQHF. As DNA, the CDR3 is TGTGCCAGCGCCTTAGCGGGGAGCAATCAGCCCCAGCATTTT.

The rearrangement links TRBV15 to TRBJ2-3, with D possibly matching TRBD2 (6 bases). Germline V CDR1 and CDR2: LNHNV, YYDKDF (reference sequence). The CDR3 consists of 19 residues. Trimming left V 0 bases short and J 0 bases short, with 19 bases between. CDR3 residues: CATSRDFPGRAGSTDTQYF. The CDR3 nucleotides are TGTGCCACCAGCAGAGATTTTCCGGGACGAGCGGGTAGCACAGATACGCAGTATTTT.

This chain links TRBV27 with TRBJ2-7, with a tentative D call TRBD1 (5 bases). The CDR3 totals 13 residues. The V gene's germline CDR1 is MNHEY and CDR2 SMNVEV (reference sequence). Trimming took off 6 bases at V and 3 bases at J, with 12 bases between the two ends. Here the CDR3 reads CASRDLGDYEQYF. CDR3 nucleotide sequence: TGTGCCAGCAGGGACCTAGGGGACTACGAGCAGTACTTC.

J is TRBJ2-5 and V is TRBV4-1; 7 bases are a match to TRBD2. The DNA end lines up better with TRBJ2-7; the J call may be wrong. Germline loops: CDR1 MGHRA, CDR2 YSYEKL. The CDR3 has 14 residues. The CDR3 loop is CASSQEGEGPEQYF. In nucleotides, the CDR3 is TGCGCCAGCAGCCAAGAAGGGGAGGGCCCCGAGCAGTACTTC.

The V and J genes are TRBV20-1 and TRBJ2-1; 8 bases align to TRBD2. The CDR3 is made up of 15 amino acids. V shed 3 bases and J 6 bases; nucleotides not matched to a gene: 10. Germline loops: CDR1 DFQATT, CDR2 SNEGSKA (reference sequence). The chain's CDR3 is CSASISGGPGNEQFF. The CDR3 DNA follows: TGCAGTGCTAGTATCTCGGGAGGGCCGGGCAATGAGCAGTTCTTC.

The chain combines TRBV27 with TRBJ1-5, with D perhaps matching TRBD1 (6 bases). The CDR3 runs 15 residues. Germline CDR1 reads MNHEY; CDR2 reads SMNVEV (reference sequence). V shed 6 bases and J shed 2 bases, with 14 bases lying between them. The CDR3, as DNA: TGTGCCAGCAGACAACAGGGTAGGGGCAATCAGCCCCAGCATTTT. Amino acids: CASRQQGRGNQPQHF.

The chain recombines TRBV30 with TRBJ1-5; a possible D gene is TRBD1 (6 bases). Trimming pared 2 bases from V and 6 bases from J, leaving 11 bases between. The V gene's germline CDR1 is GTSNPN and CDR2 SVGIG (reference sequence). The CDR3 consists of 13 residues. CDR3 sequence reads: CAWSPQGSQPQHF. CDR3 DNA sequence: TGTGCCTGGAGTCCACAGGGTAGTCAGCCCCAGCATTTT.

The J gene is TRBJ2-1, the V gene TRBV27; 7 bases line up with TRBD1. This CDR3 comprises 14 residues. Germline CDR1 and CDR2: MNHEY and SMNVEV (reference sequence). V was pared by 7 bases and J by 2 bases, with 5 bases of the junction left unmatched. The CDR3 is CASTKGATYNEQFF. The CDR3 DNA reads TGTGCCAGCACCAAGGGGGCTACCTACAATGAGCAGTTCTTC.

This clonotype has ten or more counts. The V and J genes are TRBV28 and TRBJ2-5, with D maybe TRBD2 (6 bases). Trimming took 7 bases from V and 5 from J, leaving 20 bases between them. CDR1 MDHEN and CDR2 SYDVKM come from the germline V gene. CDR3 length equals 15 residues. The CDR3 is CASTNGLPRGETQYF. CDR3 nucleotide sequence: TGTGCCAGCACCAACGGACTCCCCCGGGGGGAGACCCAGTACTTC.

This clonotype occurred many times. The rearrangement joins TRBV12-3 or TRBV12-4 to TRBJ2-7; possible D gene TRBD2, 6 bases. V lost 6 bases to trimming and J lost 4 bases, with 19 bases between them. The CDR3 has 15 amino acids. The CDR3 reads CASSRGDWGRYEQYF. CDR3 nucleotides: TGTGCCAGCAGCCGCGGGGACTGGGGTAGATACGAGCAGTACTTC.

This clonotype was observed a few times. The V gene is TRBV28, the J gene TRBJ2-7; D uncertain. This CDR3 region has 13 residues. Germline values: CDR1 MDHEN, CDR2 SYDVKM. V shed 7 bases and J shed 3 bases, with 13 bases lying between them. The CDR3 sequence is CASTNTMDYEQYF. The CDR3 bases are TGTGCCAGCACCAATACGATGGACTACGAGCAGTACTTC.

Note on this clonotype: Germline and junction disagree at one end, which may indicate a read error. The chain links TRBV20-1 to TRBJ2-7; 11 bases agree with TRBD2. The CDR3 is 15 residues long. Per germline, CDR1 DFQATT and CDR2 SNEGSKA (reference sequence). The CDR3 DNA follows: TGCAATGCTAGGAAGGCGGGACTAGCGGATTACGAGCAGTACTTC. Translating gives CNARKAGLADYEQYF.

The chain has TRBV18 and TRBJ2-1, with 7 positions matching TRBD1. CDR1 KGHSH and CDR2 LQKENI come from the germline V gene. After removal of 0 bases from V and 4 bases from J, the junction contained 9 bases not matched to a gene. CDR3 size: 17 residues. CDR3 coding DNA: TGTGCCAGCTCACCACCAGACCGGACAGGATATTACAATGAGCAGTTCTTC. Its translation: CASSPPDRTGYYNEQFF.

This clonotype was picked up one time. Germline and junction disagree at one end, which may indicate a read error. The chain uses TRBV9 and TRBJ2-5, with a possible D match to TRBD2 (6 bases). This CDR3 has 15 amino acids. Germline lookup yields CDR1 SGDLS and CDR2 YYNGEE. For the CDR3, the DNA is TGTGCCGGCAGCTTCTATGGGGGGTCCCAAGAGACCCAGTACTTC. This translates into CAGSFYGGSQETQYF.

Only a few counts were recorded for this clonotype. The chain combines TRBV9 with TRBJ2-1; 8 nucleotides align to TRBD2. V trimming: 8 bases; J trimming: 0 bases; junction bases outside the gene matches: 7. The CDR3 is 15 residues long. Germline V lookup: CDR1 SGDLS, CDR2 YYNGEE. CDR3 sequence: CASNPSGSSYNEQFF. The CDR3 DNA sequence: TGTGCCAGTAACCCCAGCGGGAGCTCCTACAATGAGCAGTTCTTC.

DNA of the CDR3: TGTGCCAGCACGGGGCGCCGCGATTCACCCCTCCACTTT. Its protein is CASTGRRDSPLHF. V usage is TRBV3-1 and J usage is TRBJ1-6, with a possible D match to TRBD1 (5 bases). The CDR3 has 13 amino acids. The germline V and J ends were trimmed by 7 bases and 8 bases, with 12 bases remaining between them. The V gene's germline CDR1 is LGHDT and CDR2 YNNKEL (reference sequence).

There are many counts of this clonotype. This chain uses TRBV29-1 with TRBJ2-1; 11 nucleotides line up with TRBD2. CDR3 size: 16 residues. The germline gives CDR1 SQVTM, CDR2 ANQGSEA. V lost 5 bases, J lost 0 bases, and 6 bases stayed unmatched. CDR3 nucleotides: TGCAGCGTTTTTCTTACTAGCGGGAGCTCCTACAATGAGCAGTTCTTC. It codes for CSVFLTSGSSYNEQFF.

The chain combines TRBV3-1 with TRBJ2-3; tentative D call: TRBD2 (5 bases). Germline assignment: CDR1 LGHDT and CDR2 YNNKEL (reference sequence). The CDR3 loop spans 16 amino acids. The germline V and J ends were trimmed by 2 bases and 2 bases, with 14 bases remaining between them. The CDR3 region is CASSQTSSGFTDTQYF. CDR3 in DNA: TGTGCCAGCAGCCAAACAAGTTCGGGATTCACAGATACGCAGTATTTT.

For this clonotype: One junction end disagrees with the germline gene, perhaps due to a read error. The chain links TRBV11-2 to TRBJ1-2; TRBD1 might be the D (5 bases). Germline-derived CDR1 and CDR2 are SGHAT and FQNNGV. This CDR3 spans 13 amino acids. The CDR3 nucleotides are TGTGCCAGCAGTTTAGGGGCGCCCCTCCCGTTCACCTTC. It specifies CASSLGAPLPFTF.

This clonotype has only a few counts. This chain joins TRBV18 and TRBJ2-3, with D possibly being TRBD1 (7 bases). CDR3 size: 15 residues. In germline, CDR1 is KGHSH, CDR2 LQKENI. Between the trimmed V and J ends, which lost 6 bases and 1 base, there was a span of 14 bases. The CDR3 DNA is TGTGCCAGCTCCCCTCGGGGGACAGGCACAGATACGCAGTATTTT. Its translation is CASSPRGTGTDTQYF.